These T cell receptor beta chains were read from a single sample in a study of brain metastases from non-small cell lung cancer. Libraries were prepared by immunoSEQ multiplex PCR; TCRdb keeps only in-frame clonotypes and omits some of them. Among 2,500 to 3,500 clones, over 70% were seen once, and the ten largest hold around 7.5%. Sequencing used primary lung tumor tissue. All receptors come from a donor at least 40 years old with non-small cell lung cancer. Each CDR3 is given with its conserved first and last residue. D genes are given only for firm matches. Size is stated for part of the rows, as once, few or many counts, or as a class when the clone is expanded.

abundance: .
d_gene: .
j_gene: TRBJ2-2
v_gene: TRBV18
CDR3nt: TGTGCCAGCTCACCCCAGGGGCCGAACACCGGGGAGCTGTTTTTT
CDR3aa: CASSPQGPNTGELFF

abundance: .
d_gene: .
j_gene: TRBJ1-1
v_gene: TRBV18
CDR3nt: TGTGCCAGCTCACCACCAGGGGGGACTGAAGCTTTCTTT
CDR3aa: CASSPPGGTEAFF

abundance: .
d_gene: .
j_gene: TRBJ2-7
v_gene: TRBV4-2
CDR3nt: TGTGCCAGCAGCCATTTACCACTTACCTACGAGCAATACTTC
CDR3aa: CASSHLPLTYEQYF

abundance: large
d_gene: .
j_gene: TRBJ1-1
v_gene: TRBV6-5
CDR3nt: TGTGCCAGCAGTTACTCCGTCGGGGATGAAGCTTTCTTT
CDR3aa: CASSYSVGDEAFF

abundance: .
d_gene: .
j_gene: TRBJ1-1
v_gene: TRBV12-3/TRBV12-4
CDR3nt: TGTGCCAGCAGTTTCAAAGGGATCACTGAAGCTTTCTTT
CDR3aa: CASSFKGITEAFF

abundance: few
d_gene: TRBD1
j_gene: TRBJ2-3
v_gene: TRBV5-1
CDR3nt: TGCGCCAGCAGCCCCGGACAGGGGGTGGGAGCAGATACGCAGTATTTT
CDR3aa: CASSPGQGVGADTQYF

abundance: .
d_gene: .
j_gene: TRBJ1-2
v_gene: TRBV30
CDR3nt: TGTGCCTGGAGTATACGGACCCCGGGGGGCTACACCTTC
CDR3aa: CAWSIRTPGGYTF

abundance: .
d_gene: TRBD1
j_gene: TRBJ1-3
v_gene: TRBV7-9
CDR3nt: TGTGCCAGCAGCTTAAACCCGGGACAGGCTTCTGGAAACACCATATATTTT
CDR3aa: CASSLNPGQASGNTIYF

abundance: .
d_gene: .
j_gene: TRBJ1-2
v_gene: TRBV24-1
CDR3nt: TGTGCCACCAGTGAAGGGGGGTATGGCTACACCTTC
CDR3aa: CATSEGGYGYTF

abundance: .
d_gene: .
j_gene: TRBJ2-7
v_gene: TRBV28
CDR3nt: TGTGCCAGCAGTTTACGAGGAGCGGGCACGTCGTTTGGCGAGCAGTACTTC
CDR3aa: CASSLRGAGTSFGEQYF

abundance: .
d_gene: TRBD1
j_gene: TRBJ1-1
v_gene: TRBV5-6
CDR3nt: TGTGCCAGCAGCCTAGCCGGACAGGGGCCGTTGAACGGTGAAGCTTTCTTT
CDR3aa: CASSLAGQGPLNGEAFF

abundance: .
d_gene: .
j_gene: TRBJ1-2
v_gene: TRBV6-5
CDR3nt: TGTGCCATTAGGGACCCTAACTATGGCTACACCTTC
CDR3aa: CAIRDPNYGYTF

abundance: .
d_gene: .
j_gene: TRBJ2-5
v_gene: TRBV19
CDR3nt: TGTGCCAGTGGGATAAAGGTTCAAGAGACCCAGTACTTC
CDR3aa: CASGIKVQETQYF

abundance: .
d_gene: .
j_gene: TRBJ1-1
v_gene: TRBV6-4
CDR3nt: TGTGCCAGCAGTAGGGGCAACGAAGCTTTCTTT
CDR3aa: CASSRGNEAFF

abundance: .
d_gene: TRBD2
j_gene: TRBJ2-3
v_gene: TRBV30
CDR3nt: TGTGCCTGGAGTGTAGGGCTAGCGGGGGTACAAGATACGCAGTATTTT
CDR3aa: CAWSVGLAGVQDTQYF

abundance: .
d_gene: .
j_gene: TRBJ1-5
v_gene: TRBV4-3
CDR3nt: TGCGCCAGCAGCCAAGATCACAGGGAATATAGCAATCAGCCCCAGCATTTT
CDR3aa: CASSQDHREYSNQPQHF

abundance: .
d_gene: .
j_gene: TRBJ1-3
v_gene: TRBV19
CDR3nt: TGTGCCAGTAGACTCGACCGGAGCTCTGGAAACACCATATATTTT
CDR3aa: CASRLDRSSGNTIYF